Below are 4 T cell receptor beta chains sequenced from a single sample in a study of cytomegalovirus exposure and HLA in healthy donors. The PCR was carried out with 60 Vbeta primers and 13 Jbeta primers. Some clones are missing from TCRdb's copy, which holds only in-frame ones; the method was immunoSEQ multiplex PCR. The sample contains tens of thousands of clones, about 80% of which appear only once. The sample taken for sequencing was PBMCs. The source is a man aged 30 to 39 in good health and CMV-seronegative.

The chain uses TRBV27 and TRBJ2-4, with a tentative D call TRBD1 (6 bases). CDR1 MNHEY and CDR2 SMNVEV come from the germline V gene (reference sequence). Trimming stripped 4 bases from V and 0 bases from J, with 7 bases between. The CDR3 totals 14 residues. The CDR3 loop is CASSSTGAKNIQYF. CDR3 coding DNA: TGTGCCAGCAGTTCGACAGGAGCCAAAAACATTCAGTACTTC.

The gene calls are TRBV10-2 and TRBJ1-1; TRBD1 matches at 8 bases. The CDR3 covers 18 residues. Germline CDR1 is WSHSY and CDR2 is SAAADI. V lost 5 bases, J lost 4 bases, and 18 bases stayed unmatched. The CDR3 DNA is TGCGCCAGCAGTCGTGCAGGGGGCATACCCCTAGATGTCACTGAAGCTTTCTTT. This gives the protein CASSRAGGIPLDVTEAFF.

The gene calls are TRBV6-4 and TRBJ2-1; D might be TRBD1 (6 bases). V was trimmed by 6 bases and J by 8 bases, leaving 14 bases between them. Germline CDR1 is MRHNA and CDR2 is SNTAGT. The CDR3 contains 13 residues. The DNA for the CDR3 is TGTGCCAGCAGCTCAGGGGTACAGGATGAGCAGTTCTTC. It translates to CASSSGVQDEQFF.

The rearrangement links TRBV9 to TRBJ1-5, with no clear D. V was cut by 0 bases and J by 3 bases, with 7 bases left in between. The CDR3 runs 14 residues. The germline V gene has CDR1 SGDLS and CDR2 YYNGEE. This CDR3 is CASSVGTDNQPQHF. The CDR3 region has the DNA TGTGCCAGCAGCGTAGGTACAGACAATCAGCCCCAGCATTTT.